The present T cell receptor beta chain was sequenced within a study of T cell responses to AZD1222 COVID-19 vaccine. Assay: immunoSEQ multiplex PCR; the TCRdb copy retains only in-frame clones and omits some. The data show about 75,000 clones, with around 86% seen just once and less than 20% held by the top ten. V dropped 4 bases and J dropped 2; count of bases not matched to a gene: 4. In germline, CDR1 is MNHEY, CDR2 SVGAGI. CDR3 length: 15 residues. Sequenced material: peripheral blood, taken 28 days after the second AZD1222 dose. This TCR was recovered from an adult who received the AZD1222 COVID-19 vaccine. V and J are TRBV6-5 and TRBJ2-3; 9 bases line up with TRBD1. The CDR3 nucleotides are TGTGCCAGCAGTTCGGGACAGGGTGACACAGATACGCAGTATTTT. It encodes CASSSGQGDTDTQYF.